This TCR beta chain was captured in a study of T cell responses to AZD1222 COVID-19 vaccine. The method was immunoSEQ multiplex PCR; TCRdb's version includes in-frame clones alone and lacks a portion of them. The table lists roughly 78,000 clones, 65% to 85% of them singletons. The CDR3 has 13 amino acids. Trimming stripped 0 bases from V and 5 bases from J, with 9 bases between. Germline-derived CDR1 and CDR2 are SGDLS and YYNGEE. The count of this clone is one. The TCR originated in an adult in good health. V is TRBV9 and J is TRBJ2-7, with D possibly TRBD2 on 6 matching bases. The sample consisted of peripheral blood, taken on day 0 of AZD1222 vaccination. The CDR3 DNA is TGTGCCAGCAGCGTAGGTGGGGGGAACGAGCAGTACTTC. As protein: CASSVGGGNEQYF.